This T cell receptor (beta chain) stems from a study of vaccination effects on CD4 cells after COVID-19. Study information: All participants had two doses of either the BNT162b2 or mRNA-1273 vaccine.

TCRdb keeps only in-frame clones here, not all; method: immunoSEQ multiplex PCR. This table has 25,000 or so clones, roughly 68% appearing once. This CDR3 comprises 13 residues. Trimming took 7 bases from V and 5 from J; bases not matched to a gene: 4. In germline, CDR1 is SGHDT, CDR2 YYEEEE. Expansion of antigen-specific CD4+ T cells with viral peptide pools was carried out by the ViraFEST assay before sequencing. Once cultured for approximately 10 days, the cells underwent separation to obtain CD4+ T cells. The healthy vaccine recipients, who had no prior SARS-CoV-2 infection, showed negative nucleocapsid antibodies. The culture medium for approximately 1.9 million PBMC per well included 10 IU/ml IL-2 and 8.5 to 10 ug/ml peptides. Regarding this clone: Its antigen is not known.

Study-wide findings and caveats: Few convalescent patients were included, and no early post-infection timepoints were sampled. After vaccination, at late timepoints, clones induced by infection and by vaccine contracted markedly.

Sequences were derived from CD4+ T cells from PBMCs cultured with HCoV-NL63 spike peptides, sampled before COVID-19 vaccination. The sequence came from a human donor who received a COVID-19 vaccine. The rearrangement uses TRBV5-6 and TRBJ2-4, with 9 bases aligning to TRBD1. CDR3 sequence reads: CASGRQGENIQYF. The CDR3, as DNA: TGTGCCAGCGGTCGACAGGGGGAAAACATTCAGTACTTC.